The present T cell receptor (beta chain) was sequenced within a study of cytomegalovirus exposure and HLA in healthy donors. Findings and limits, study-wide: In a later analysis, productive TCRs from donors in an Asian-associated ancestry cluster reportedly carried fewer N-insertions than the cohort mean.

The PCR had 60 Vbeta and 13 Jbeta primers. Assay used: immunoSEQ multiplex PCR; TCRdb lists only in-frame clones, some missing. In the table there are about 140,000 clones, roughly 80% of which are singletons. A note on this clone: Antigen unknown.

V dropped 6 bases and J dropped 7 bases, with 13 bases sitting between them. Germline CDR1 and CDR2: MDHEN and SYDVKM. The CDR3 is 12 amino acids. The sequenced material came from PBMCs. The chain employs TRBV28 and TRBJ2-7; tentative D call: TRBD1 (6 bases). This receptor was obtained from a woman aged 40-49 years in good health and CMV-seropositive. CDR3 bases: TGTGCCAGCAGCAGGGGAGTAAGGGAGCAGTACTTC. Its translation is CASSRGVREQYF.